Listed here are 18 T cell receptor beta chains from one sample, sequenced in a study of blood T cell repertoires in COVID-19. Sequencing was performed with immunoSEQ multiplex PCR; in TCRdb, only in-frame clones are kept and a portion is missing. The repertoire holds about 120,000 clones, more than 60% seen once, with about 2% in the top ten. Sequencing was carried out using peripheral blood. These receptors originate from a man aged 65 to 79 with acute or convalescent COVID-19.

This rearrangement joins TRBV6-2 or TRBV6-3 to TRBJ2-3; 11 positions match TRBD2. V shed 4 bases, J shed 3 bases, and the junction held 9 bases outside the gene matches. CDR3 length: 17 amino acids. CDR1 is MNHEY and CDR2 is SVGEGT in the germline V gene. The CDR3 loop is CASSFPSGGRRTDTQYF. The CDR3 DNA follows: TGTGCCAGCAGTTTCCCTAGCGGGGGGAGGAGGACAGATACGCAGTATTTT.

V is TRBV5-1 and J is TRBJ2-3, with D perhaps matching TRBD2 (5 bases). The germline gives CDR1 SGHRS, CDR2 YFSETQ. This CDR3 has 13 residues. The V gene lost 3 bases and the J gene lost 4 bases, with 9 bases spanning the gap. Written as DNA, the CDR3 is TGCGCCAGCAGCTGGCTAGCTTCAGATACGCAGTATTTT. This translates into CASSWLASDTQYF.

The rearrangement uses TRBV30 and TRBJ2-5; TRBD2 aligns across 9 bases. CDR1 is GTSNPN, CDR2 SVGIG, per germline (reference sequence). Trimming at V came to 2 bases and at J to 5 bases, leaving 6 bases not matched to a gene. The CDR3 sequence is 14 residues long. The DNA of the CDR3 is TGTGCCTGGAGTCCTGGACTAGCGTATGAGACCCAGTACTTC. Residues: CAWSPGLAYETQYF. Full variable domain (outside the CDR3, taken from reference TRBV30 and TRBJ2-5): SQTIHQWPATLVQPVGSPLSLECTVEGTSNPNLYWYRQAAGRGLQLLFYSVGIGQISSEVPQNLSASRPQDRQFILSSKKLLLSDSGFYLCAWSPGLAYETQYFGPGTRLLVL.

This clone appeared a single time. This chain joins TRBV11-2 and TRBJ2-7, with D uncertain. The CDR3 is made up of 11 amino acids. Germline CDR1 and CDR2: SGHAT and FQNNGV. The V gene lost 3 bases and the J gene lost 3 bases, with 3 bases spanning the gap. CDR3 in DNA: TGTGCCAGCAGCTTCCACTACGAGCAGTACTTC. Amino acid sequence: CASSFHYEQYF.

This clone has just a few counts. The chain combines TRBV7-2 with TRBJ2-2; TRBD1 matches at 7 bases. Per the germline V gene, CDR1 is SGHTA and CDR2 is FQGNSA. This CDR3 contains 14 residues. J gave up 6 bases and V 4 bases, and 5 bases lay outside the gene matches. DNA of the CDR3: TGTGCCAGCAGCTCAGGGGGATGGTCCGGGGAGCTGTTTTTT. Encoded protein: CASSSGGWSGELFF. Together with reference TRBV7-2 and TRBJ2-2, the CDR3 gives the full variable domain: GAGVSQSPSNKVTEKGKDVELRCDPISGHTALYWYRQSLGQGLEFLIYFQGNSAPDKSGLPSDRFSAERTGGSVSTLTIQRTQQEDSAVYLCASSSGGWSGELFFGEGSRLTVL.

The gene calls are TRBV6-5 and TRBJ1-2; possibly TRBD1 for D (6 bases). Trimming removed 6 bases from V and 0 bases from J, with 14 bases in between. This CDR3 region has 15 residues. CDR1 and CDR2 from the germline V gene are MNHEY and SVGAGI. The CDR3 DNA follows: TGTGCCAGCAGCCCGCGGGGGGCCGCTAACTATGGCTACACCTTC. Its translation: CASSPRGAANYGYTF.

The chain has TRBV7-2 and TRBJ1-1, with 8 bases lining up with TRBD1. From germline, CDR1 is SGHTA and CDR2 FQGNSA. Trimming at V came to 5 bases and at J to 10 bases, leaving 12 bases not matched to a gene. There are 14 residues in the CDR3. CDR3 in amino acids: CASSPPAQGARAFF. DNA for the CDR3: TGTGCCAGCAGCCCGCCTGCCCAGGGGGCCCGAGCTTTCTTT. Together with reference TRBV7-2 and TRBJ1-1, the CDR3 gives the full variable domain: GAGVSQSPSNKVTEKGKDVELRCDPISGHTALYWYRQSLGQGLEFLIYFQGNSAPDKSGLPSDRFSAERTGGSVSTLTIQRTQQEDSAVYLCASSPPAQGARAFFGQGTRLTVV.

The chain has TRBV19 and TRBJ1-1; D is ambiguous. The germline V gene encodes CDR1 LNHDA and CDR2 SQIVND (reference sequence). The CDR3 is 13 residues long. Trimming removed 10 bases from V and 1 base from J, with 13 bases in between. The CDR3 DNA sequence: TGTGCCACCCGAACACCCCCGAACACTGAAGCTTTCTTT. Its protein product is CATRTPPNTEAFF.

This chain uses TRBV7-2 with TRBJ1-5, with a tentative D call TRBD1 (5 bases). CDR1 is SGHTA, CDR2 FQGNSA, per germline. This CDR3 has 16 amino acids. The ends were cut back, 4 bases at V and 1 base at J, with 14 bases in the middle. The CDR3 region has the DNA TGTGCCAGCAGCTGGGGGGGGAGGGGAAGCAATCAGCCCCAGCATTTT. Translated: CASSWGGRGSNQPQHF.

This clone was seen a single time. This chain uses TRBV6-5 with TRBJ1-4; the D gene is possibly TRBD1 (6 bases). The V gene's germline CDR1 is MNHEY and CDR2 SVGAGI. This CDR3 contains 13 residues. The V end was cut by 6 bases, the J end by 11 bases, with 16 bases between. The CDR3 here is CASRLRQANKLFF. The CDR3, as DNA: TGTGCCAGCAGGCTTAGACAGGCCAATAAACTGTTTTTT.

The chain is built from TRBV7-6 and TRBJ1-4; D is uncertain. V was cut by 4 bases and J by 0 bases, with 9 bases left in between. The CDR3 covers 15 residues. CDR1 is SGHVS and CDR2 is FNYEAQ in the germline V gene. For the CDR3, the DNA is TGTGCCAGCAGCTCCGGTCTAGCAACTAATGAAAAACTGTTTTTT. Amino acid sequence: CASSSGLATNEKLFF.

The chain couples TRBV4-2 to TRBJ1-2, with 11 bases fitting TRBD1. The CDR3 is 16 amino acids. CDR1 LGHNA and CDR2 YNFKEQ come from the germline V gene. Unmatched junction bases numbered 9, after V lost 4 bases and J lost 5 bases. CDR3 region: CASSPPPGQGGYGYTF. CDR3 nucleotides: TGTGCCAGCAGCCCCCCGCCGGGACAGGGGGGGTATGGCTACACCTTC.

This clone showed up just a few times. V gene TRBV15 combines with J gene TRBJ2-3; 11 nucleotides line up with TRBD2. This CDR3 contains 16 residues. With V trimmed by 0 bases and J by 4 bases, 3 bases remained unmatched. Germline lookup yields CDR1 LNHNV and CDR2 YYDKDF (reference sequence). The CDR3 bases are TGTGCCACCAGCAGAGAACTAGCGGGGGCTTCAGATACGCAGTATTTT. This gives the protein CATSRELAGASDTQYF.

Turning to this clone: This specimen includes other DNA sequences encoding the same CDR3. The V call is TRBV5-1, the J call TRBJ1-1; 9 positions match TRBD1. The CDR3 contains 14 residues. Germline assignment: CDR1 SGHRS and CDR2 YFSETQ. Losses at the gene ends were 4 bases for V and 1 base for J; bases not matched to a gene: 2. The CDR3 bases are TGCGCCAGCAGCCTGGACAGGGGGAACACTGAAGCTTTCTTT. Protein product: CASSLDRGNTEAFF.

This sequence joins TRBV24-1 and TRBJ1-3, with D uncertain. Trimming removed 4 bases at V and 0 bases at J, with 12 bases between. This CDR3 is built from 16 residues. In germline, CDR1 is KGHDR, CDR2 SFDVKD. The DNA of the CDR3 is TGTGCCACCAGTGAGACAACAGTAGTCTCTGGAAACACCATATATTTT. Translating it yields CATSETTVVSGNTIYF.

CDR3: CASSQVALAGGGETQYF. The CDR3 DNA sequence: TGTGCCAGCAGCCAAGTCGCTCTAGCGGGGGGTGGAGAGACCCAGTACTTC. This chain joins TRBV4-2 and TRBJ2-5; TRBD2 matches at 11 bases. The CDR3 spans 17 residues. CDR1 and CDR2 from the germline V gene are LGHNA and YNFKEQ. The J segment lost 4 bases and the V segment lost 1 base, leaving 8 bases of the junction unmatched.

This clone was counted between two and nine times. The V gene is TRBV5-1, the J gene TRBJ1-1, with a tentative D call TRBD1 (6 bases). The V gene lost 0 bases and the J gene lost 5 bases, with 14 bases spanning the gap. Germline V gives CDR1 SGHRS, CDR2 YFSETQ. The CDR3 covers 15 residues. CDR3 sequence reads: CASSLDHGTMTEAFF. In DNA form, the CDR3 reads TGCGCCAGCAGCTTGGATCACGGGACAATGACTGAAGCTTTCTTT.

This clone was observed a single time. This chain connects TRBV4-3 to TRBJ1-1, with 8 bases lining up with TRBD1. The CDR3 is 15 amino acids. J lost 3 bases, V lost 3 bases, and 6 bases had no gene match. CDR1 LGHNA and CDR2 YSLEER come from the germline V gene. CDR3 loop: CASSQEQGVYTEAFF. CDR3 nucleotide sequence: TGCGCCAGCAGCCAGGAACAGGGGGTGTACACTGAAGCTTTCTTT.